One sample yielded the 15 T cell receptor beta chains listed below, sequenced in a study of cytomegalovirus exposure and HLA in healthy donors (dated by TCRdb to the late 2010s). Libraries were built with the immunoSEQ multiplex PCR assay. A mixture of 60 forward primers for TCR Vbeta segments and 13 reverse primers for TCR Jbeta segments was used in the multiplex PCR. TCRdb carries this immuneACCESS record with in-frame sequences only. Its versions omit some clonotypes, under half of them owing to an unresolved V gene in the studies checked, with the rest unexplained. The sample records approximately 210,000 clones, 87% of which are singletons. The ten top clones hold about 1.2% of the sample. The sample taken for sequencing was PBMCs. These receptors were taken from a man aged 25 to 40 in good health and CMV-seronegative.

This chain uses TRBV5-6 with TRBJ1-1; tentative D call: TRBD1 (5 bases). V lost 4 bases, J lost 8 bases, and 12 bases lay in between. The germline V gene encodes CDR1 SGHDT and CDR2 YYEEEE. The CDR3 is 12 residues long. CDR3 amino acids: CASSADSYEAFF. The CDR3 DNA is TGTGCCAGCAGCGCAGACAGTTACGAAGCTTTCTTT.

This CDR3 is CASSFGTGTDEQFF. The DNA for the CDR3 is TGTGCCAGCAGTTTCGGGACAGGGACGGACGAGCAGTTCTTC. The chain couples TRBV27 to TRBJ2-1; 9 bases map to TRBD1. This CDR3 region has 14 residues. CDR1 is MNHEY, CDR2 SMNVEV, per germline (reference sequence). V lost 3 bases to trimming and J lost 10 bases; unmatched junction nucleotides: 7.

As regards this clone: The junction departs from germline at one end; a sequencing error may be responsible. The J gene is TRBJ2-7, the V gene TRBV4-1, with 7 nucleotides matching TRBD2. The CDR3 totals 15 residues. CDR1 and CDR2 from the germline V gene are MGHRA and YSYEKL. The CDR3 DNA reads TGCGCCGGCAGCCAAGGAGGCGGGAGCTCCTACGAGCAGTACTTC. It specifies CAGSQGGGSSYEQYF.

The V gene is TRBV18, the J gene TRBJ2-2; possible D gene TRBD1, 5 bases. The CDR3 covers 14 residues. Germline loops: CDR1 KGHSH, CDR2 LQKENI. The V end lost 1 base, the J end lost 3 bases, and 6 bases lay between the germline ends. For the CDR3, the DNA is TGTGCCAGCTCACCACAGGGGTACACCGGGGAGCTGTTTTTT. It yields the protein CASSPQGYTGELFF. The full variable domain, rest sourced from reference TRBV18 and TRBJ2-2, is NAGVMQNPRHLVRRRGQEARLRCSPMKGHSHVYWYRQLPEEGLKFMVYLQKENIIDESGMPKERFSAEFPKEGPSILRIQQVVRGDSAAYFCASSPQGYTGELFFGEGSRLTVL.

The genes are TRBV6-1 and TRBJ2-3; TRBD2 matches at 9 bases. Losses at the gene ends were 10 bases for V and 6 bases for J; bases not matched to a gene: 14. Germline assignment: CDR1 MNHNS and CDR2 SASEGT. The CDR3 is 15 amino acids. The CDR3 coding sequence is TGTGCCACCCTGCAGACTAGCGGCCCATCGGATACGCAGTATTTT. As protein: CATLQTSGPSDTQYF.

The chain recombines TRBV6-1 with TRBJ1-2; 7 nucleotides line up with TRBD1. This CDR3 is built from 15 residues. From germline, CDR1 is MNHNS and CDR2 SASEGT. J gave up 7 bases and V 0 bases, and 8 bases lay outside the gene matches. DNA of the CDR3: TGTGCCAGCAGTGAAGCGCCCCTGACAGGGAGTGGCTACACCTTC. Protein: CASSEAPLTGSGYTF.

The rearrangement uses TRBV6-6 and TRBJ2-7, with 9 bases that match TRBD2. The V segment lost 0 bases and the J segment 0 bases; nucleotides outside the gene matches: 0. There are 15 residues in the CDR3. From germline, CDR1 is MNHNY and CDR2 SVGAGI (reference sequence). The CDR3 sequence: CASSYSSGSSYEQYF. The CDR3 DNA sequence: TGTGCCAGCAGTTACTCTAGCGGGAGCTCCTACGAGCAGTACTTC.

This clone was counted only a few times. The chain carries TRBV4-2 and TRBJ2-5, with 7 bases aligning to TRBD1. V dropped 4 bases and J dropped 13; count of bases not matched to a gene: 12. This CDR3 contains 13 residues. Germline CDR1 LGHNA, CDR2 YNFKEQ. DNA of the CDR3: TGTGCCAGCAGCCCTAGACAGGGCCAGAGTCGGTACTTC. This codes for CASSPRQGQSRYF.

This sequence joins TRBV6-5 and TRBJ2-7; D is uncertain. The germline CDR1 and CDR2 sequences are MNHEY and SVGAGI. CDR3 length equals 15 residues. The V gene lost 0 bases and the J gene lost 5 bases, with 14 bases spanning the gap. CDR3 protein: CASSYSSLTRNEQYF. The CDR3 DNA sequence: TGTGCCAGCAGTTACTCTTCCCTGACGAGGAACGAGCAGTACTTC.

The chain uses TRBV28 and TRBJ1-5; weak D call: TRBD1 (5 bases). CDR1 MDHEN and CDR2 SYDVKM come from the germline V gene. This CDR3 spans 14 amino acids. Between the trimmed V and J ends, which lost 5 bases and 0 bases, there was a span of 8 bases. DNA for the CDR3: TGTGCCAGCAGTAGTGGGGCTAGCAATCAGCCCCAGCATTTT. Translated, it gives CASSSGASNQPQHF.

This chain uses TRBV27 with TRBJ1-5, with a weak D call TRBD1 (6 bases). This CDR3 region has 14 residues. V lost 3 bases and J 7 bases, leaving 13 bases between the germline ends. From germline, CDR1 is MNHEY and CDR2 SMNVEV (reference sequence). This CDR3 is CASSFSRGSQPQHF. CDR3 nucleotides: TGTGCCAGCAGTTTTTCCAGGGGAAGCCAGCCCCAGCATTTT.

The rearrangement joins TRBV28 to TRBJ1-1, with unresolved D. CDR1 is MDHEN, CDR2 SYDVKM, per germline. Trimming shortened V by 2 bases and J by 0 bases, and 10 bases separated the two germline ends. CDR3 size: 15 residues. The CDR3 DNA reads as TGTGCCAGCAGTTTAGGTGGAGGCCTGAACACTGAAGCTTTCTTT. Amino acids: CASSLGGGLNTEAFF.

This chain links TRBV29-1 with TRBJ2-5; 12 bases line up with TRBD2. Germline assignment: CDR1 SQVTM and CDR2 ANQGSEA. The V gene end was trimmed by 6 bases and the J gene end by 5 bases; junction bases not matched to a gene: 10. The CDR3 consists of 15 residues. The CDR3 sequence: CSVNGASGGAETQYF. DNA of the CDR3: TGCAGCGTGAACGGTGCTAGCGGGGGGGCGGAGACCCAGTACTTC.

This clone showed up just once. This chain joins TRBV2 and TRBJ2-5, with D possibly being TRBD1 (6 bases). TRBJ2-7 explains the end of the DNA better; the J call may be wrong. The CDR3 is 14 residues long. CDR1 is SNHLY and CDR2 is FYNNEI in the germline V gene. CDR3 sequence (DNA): TGTGCCAGCAGTACACAGGGAACCTCCTACGAGCAGTACTTC. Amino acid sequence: CASSTQGTSYEQYF.

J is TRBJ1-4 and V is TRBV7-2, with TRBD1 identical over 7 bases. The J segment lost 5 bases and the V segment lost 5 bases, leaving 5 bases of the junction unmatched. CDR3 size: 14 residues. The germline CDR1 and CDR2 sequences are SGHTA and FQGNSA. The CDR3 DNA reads TGTGCCAGCAGCATGGGACAGTACAATGAAAAACTGTTTTTT. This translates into CASSMGQYNEKLFF.